This passage covers 26 T cell receptor beta chains from one sample sequenced in a study of response to subunit inactivated influenza vaccine. TCRdb re-derived calls from the RT-PCR reads in MiXCR, one entry per CDR3 protein. The table has around 530,000 distinct CDR3 sequences, 12% seen once. The sample in question was PBMCs from blood, obtained on the day of vaccination. Every receptor here comes from a middle-aged man who received an inactivated influenza vaccine.

This clonotype has at least ten counts. The V gene is TRBV28, the J gene TRBJ2-7; maybe TRBD2 (5 bases). Germline assignment: CDR1 MDHEN and CDR2 SYDVKM. V was cut by 1 base and J by 3 bases, with 13 bases left in between. The CDR3 extends over 15 amino acids. CDR3 in amino acids: CASSLFSGDYYEQYF. The DNA of the CDR3 is TGTGCCAGCAGTTTATTTTCAGGAGACTACTACGAGCAGTACTTC.

The V and J genes are TRBV18 and TRBJ1-2, with 10 bases that match TRBD1. The CDR3 runs 14 residues. Germline-derived CDR1 and CDR2 are KGHSH and LQKENI. V gave up 5 bases and J gave up 8 bases; unmatched junction bases: 8. The CDR3 reads CASSTTGQGRGYTF. The CDR3 nucleotides are TGTGCCAGCTCAACGACGGGACAGGGGCGAGGCTACACCTTC.

This clonotype was found many times. The chain carries TRBV5-1 and TRBJ2-7; D is unclear. This CDR3 is 14 amino acids long. Germline-derived CDR1 and CDR2 are SGHRS and YFSETQ. Trimming removed 2 bases at V and 2 bases at J, with 11 bases between. The CDR3 DNA is TGCGCCAGCAGCTTAAGCGACAATCCCTACGAGCAGTACTTC. The encoded protein is CASSLSDNPYEQYF. The whole variable domain, filled in from reference TRBV5-1 and TRBJ2-7, reads KAGVTQTPRYLIKTRGQQVTLSCSPISGHRSVSWYQQTPGQGLQFLFEYFSETQRNKGNFPGRFSGRQFSNSRSEMNVSTLELGDSALYLCASSLSDNPYEQYFGPGTRLTVT.

This clonotype was recorded a few times. The chain has TRBV6-1 and TRBJ1-2; 8 bases agree with TRBD1. There are 15 residues in the CDR3. CDR1 and CDR2 (germline): MNHNS, SASEGT. V dropped 1 base and J dropped 5; count of bases not matched to a gene: 6. The CDR3 reads CASSEDRGTRYGYTF. DNA for the CDR3: TGTGCCAGCAGTGAAGACAGGGGGACGCGATATGGCTACACCTTC.

This chain connects TRBV6-1 to TRBJ2-5; D gene unclear. With 5 bases removed from V and 4 bases from J, the gap between germline ends came to 11 bases. The CDR3 contains 13 residues. Germline V lookup: CDR1 MNHNS, CDR2 SASEGT. CDR3 region: CASSRGRLETQYF. CDR3 in DNA: TGTGCCAGCAGTCGCGGACGGTTAGAGACCCAGTACTTC.

The sample holds many counts of this clonotype. This chain uses TRBV25-1 with TRBJ2-5; D tentatively reads TRBD1 or TRBD2 (6 bases each). The V end was cut by 7 bases, the J end by 8 bases, with 14 bases between. The CDR3 runs to 12 residues. Germline values: CDR1 MGHDK, CDR2 SYGVNS. This chain's CDR3 is CASTAPGGTQYF. CDR3 bases: TGTGCCAGCACCGCACCCGGGGGCACCCAGTACTTC.

This chain links TRBV5-1 with TRBJ2-1, with a weak D call TRBD2 (5 bases). Trimming cost V 5 bases and J 4 bases, with 10 bases left between them. This CDR3 is built from 13 residues. Germline V CDR1 and CDR2: SGHRS, YFSETQ. The CDR3 DNA follows: TGCGCCAGCAGTTTCGGGGAGTACAATGAGCAGTTCTTC. Protein product: CASSFGEYNEQFF. Complete variable domain (other parts from reference TRBV5-1 and TRBJ2-1): KAGVTQTPRYLIKTRGQQVTLSCSPISGHRSVSWYQQTPGQGLQFLFEYFSETQRNKGNFPGRFSGRQFSNSRSEMNVSTLELGDSALYLCASSFGEYNEQFFGPGTRLTVL.

Points on this clonotype: The junction and the germline gene differ at one end; a read error may be behind it. The V and J genes are TRBV15 and TRBJ2-5, with TRBD1 as a possible D gene (5 bases). The CDR3 has 14 residues. Per germline, CDR1 LNHNV and CDR2 YYDKDF (reference sequence). The CDR3 DNA sequence: TGTGCCACCAGCGAGAGTCGGCGCCCAGGGCCCCAGTGCTTC. Protein sequence: CATSESRRPGPQCF.

The rearrangement joins TRBV5-6 to TRBJ2-3, with TRBD1 matching over 9 bases. The CDR3 loop spans 15 amino acids. Trimming cost V 2 bases and J 11 bases; bases outside gene matches: 12. The germline CDR1 and CDR2 sequences are SGHDT and YYEEEE. CDR3 bases: TGTGCCAGCAGCTTCGGGGACAGGGAGACAGGCCGGCAGTATTTT. It encodes CASSFGDRETGRQYF.

A remark on this clonotype: A junction boundary mismatches the germline segment, possibly from a read error. V and J are TRBV5-1 and TRBJ1-1, with TRBD1 identical over 10 bases. CDR1 and CDR2 from the germline V gene are SGHRS and YFSETQ. CDR3 length: 14 amino acids. In DNA form, the CDR3 reads TGCGCCAGTAACCTGGGACAGGGGTACACTGAAGATTTCTTT. Residues: CASNLGQGYTEDFF.

The CDR3 loop is CASSYRQGPYGYTF. CDR3 in DNA: TGTGCCAGCAGTTACCGGCAGGGCCCCTATGGCTACACCTTC. V and J are TRBV6-5 and TRBJ1-2; D is possibly TRBD1 (5 bases). Per the germline V gene, CDR1 is MNHEY and CDR2 is SVGAGI. This CDR3 is 14 amino acids long. The V gene lost 2 bases and the J gene lost 4 bases, with 11 bases spanning the gap.

This clonotype has just a few counts. V and J are TRBV12-3 or TRBV12-4 and TRBJ2-3, with 11 bases identical to TRBD2. The trim removed 4 bases at V and 0 bases at J, leaving 6 bases unmatched. This CDR3 has 17 amino acids. The CDR3 region has the DNA TGTGCCAGCAGTTCGGCTAGCGGGGGGTCTAGCACAGATACGCAGTATTTT. Translating it yields CASSSASGGSSTDTQYF.

This clonotype was detected many times. The chain recombines TRBV13 with TRBJ2-2, with D tentatively TRBD2 (5 bases). The CDR3 extends over 15 amino acids. Between the trimmed V and J ends, which lost 3 bases and 3 bases, there was a span of 11 bases. Germline values: CDR1 PRHDT, CDR2 FYEKMQ (reference sequence). CDR3 sequence reads: CASSFSGWDTGELFF. CDR3 nucleotides: TGTGCCAGCAGCTTTTCGGGGTGGGACACCGGGGAGCTGTTTTTT. Based on the CDR3 plus reference TRBV13 and TRBJ2-2, the full variable domain is AAGVIQSPRHLIKEKRETATLKCYPIPRHDTVYWYQQGPGQDPQFLISFYEKMQSDKGSIPDRFSAQQFSDYHSELNMSSLELGDSALYFCASSFSGWDTGELFFGEGSRLTVL.

This clonotype appeared a few times. V gene TRBV29-1 combines with J gene TRBJ2-1; 7 nucleotides match TRBD1. Germline V gives CDR1 SQVTM, CDR2 ANQGSEA. With 8 bases clipped from V and 3 bases from J, the junction kept 7 bases outside the gene matches. The length of the CDR3 is 13 residues. CDR3 amino acids: CSLTGRGYNEQFF. CDR3 sequence (DNA): TGCAGCCTGACAGGGAGAGGCTACAATGAGCAGTTCTTC.

The chain has TRBV7-2 and TRBJ2-7, with a tentative D call TRBD1 (5 bases). Trimming removed 5 bases from V and 5 bases from J, with 22 bases in between. The CDR3 totals 16 residues. The germline V gene has CDR1 SGHTA and CDR2 FQGNSA. The CDR3 DNA sequence: TGTGCCAGCAGCCCGATGGTAGGTCAGGTCAGGGACGAGCAGTACTTC. Translated: CASSPMVGQVRDEQYF. The variable domain in full, with the rest retrieved from reference TRBV7-2 and TRBJ2-7, is GAGVSQSPSNKVTEKGKDVELRCDPISGHTALYWYRQSLGQGLEFLIYFQGNSAPDKSGLPSDRFSAERTGGSVSTLTIQRTQQEDSAVYLCASSPMVGQVRDEQYFGPGTRLTVT.

Ten or more counts support this clonotype. The V and J genes are TRBV7-6 and TRBJ2-3, with D unresolved. Germline V CDR1 and CDR2: SGHVS, FNYEAQ. The CDR3 runs 12 residues. The V end was cut by 5 bases, the J end by 4 bases, with 7 bases between. DNA for the CDR3: TGTGCCAGCAGCCGACTGGCAGATACGCAGTATTTT. This sequence encodes CASSRLADTQYF.

The rearrangement joins TRBV10-3 to TRBJ1-2, with D unresolved. CDR3 length: 9 amino acids. The V gene's germline CDR1 is ENHRY and CDR2 SYGVKD. V gave up 8 bases and J gave up 8 bases, with 6 bases separating them. The CDR3 region is CAIETGYTF. The CDR3 nucleotides are TGTGCCATCGAGACCGGCTACACCTTC.

In this sample, this clonotype turned up many times. The V gene is TRBV10-3, the J gene TRBJ2-6; tentatively, D is TRBD1 (6 bases). The germline CDR1 and CDR2 sequences are ENHRY and SYGVKD. Trimming removed 0 bases from V and 0 bases from J, with 9 bases in between. CDR3 length equals 17 residues. The CDR3 sequence is CAISESTGISGANVLTF. As DNA, the CDR3 is TGTGCCATCAGTGAGTCGACAGGCATCTCTGGGGCCAACGTCCTGACTTTC.

This chain links TRBV27 with TRBJ2-1, with TRBD2 as a possible D gene (5 bases). CDR1 MNHEY and CDR2 SMNVEV come from the germline V gene (reference sequence). Trimming took 6 bases from V and 4 from J, leaving 13 bases between them. This CDR3 spans 14 amino acids. CDR3 protein: CASSLGGLYNEQFF. The CDR3, as DNA: TGTGCCAGCAGCCTCGGCGGGCTATACAATGAGCAGTTCTTC.

This clonotype was seen a few times. This rearrangement joins TRBV6-6 to TRBJ2-7; a possible D gene is TRBD2 (5 bases). V lost 5 bases, J lost 5 bases, and 13 bases lay in between. The CDR3 sequence is 13 residues long. Germline-derived CDR1 and CDR2 are MNHNY and SVGAGI (reference sequence). The CDR3 here is CASSPKSGHEQYF. CDR3 nucleotide sequence: TGTGCCAGCAGTCCCAAGAGCGGCCACGAGCAGTACTTC.

This clonotype was observed a few times. This chain uses TRBV10-3 with TRBJ2-2, with 13 positions matching TRBD2. The CDR3 length is 16 residues. Looked up from germline, CDR1 is ENHRY and CDR2 is SYGVKD. V was clipped by 6 bases and J by 1 base; unmatched bases: 2. The CDR3 region has the DNA TGTGCCATCAGCCGGACTAGCGGGGGGAACACCGGGGAGCTGTTTTTT. This gives the protein CAISRTSGGNTGELFF.

This clonotype was counted a few times. This chain links TRBV5-5 with TRBJ1-4; D remains ambiguous. The CDR3 spans 13 residues. Trimming took off 2 bases at V and 8 bases at J, with 10 bases between the two ends. Germline CDR1 is SGHKS and CDR2 is YYEKEE (reference sequence). This chain's CDR3 is CASSFLEGEKLFF. The CDR3 DNA is TGTGCCAGCAGCTTTTTAGAAGGGGAAAAACTGTTTTTT.

This clonotype has just a few counts. The genes are TRBV2 and TRBJ1-5; the D is unclear. The germline V gene has CDR1 SNHLY and CDR2 FYNNEI. This CDR3 is 15 amino acids long. Trimming took off 1 base at V and 2 bases at J, with 9 bases between the two ends. The CDR3 nucleotides are TGTGCCAGCAGTGAAGGGGTCAGACGCAATCAGCCCCAGCATTTT. It encodes CASSEGVRRNQPQHF.

The chain has TRBV7-2 and TRBJ2-7, with 8 bases that match TRBD1. This CDR3 spans 17 amino acids. Germline loops: CDR1 SGHTA, CDR2 FQGNSA. V lost 6 bases, J lost 7 bases, and 20 bases stayed unmatched. The CDR3 DNA sequence: TGTGCCAGCAGTTTAACGAGAACGCGAGACAGGGGTAGGGAGCAGTACTTC. It yields the protein CASSLTRTRDRGREQYF.

This clonotype has a handful of counts. The chain carries TRBV11-2 and TRBJ1-3; 9 nucleotides line up with TRBD1. V shed 4 bases and J 5 bases; nucleotides not matched to a gene: 9. The CDR3 totals 16 residues. Germline CDR1 is SGHAT and CDR2 is FQNNGV. CDR3 amino acids: CASSSGQGSGRNTIYF. The CDR3 DNA is TGTGCCAGCAGCTCAGGACAGGGGTCTGGAAGAAACACCATATATTTT.

This clonotype was seen at least ten times. V is TRBV6-1 and J is TRBJ1-4; a possible D gene is TRBD1 (6 bases). The CDR3 contains 14 residues. V was pared by 6 bases and J by 15 bases, with 23 bases between. Germline V gene sequence: CDR1 MNHNS, CDR2 SASEGT. CDR3 loop: CASSPTGPNSRVFF. The CDR3 DNA sequence: TGTGCCAGCAGCCCGACAGGCCCTAATTCGAGGGTGTTTTTT.